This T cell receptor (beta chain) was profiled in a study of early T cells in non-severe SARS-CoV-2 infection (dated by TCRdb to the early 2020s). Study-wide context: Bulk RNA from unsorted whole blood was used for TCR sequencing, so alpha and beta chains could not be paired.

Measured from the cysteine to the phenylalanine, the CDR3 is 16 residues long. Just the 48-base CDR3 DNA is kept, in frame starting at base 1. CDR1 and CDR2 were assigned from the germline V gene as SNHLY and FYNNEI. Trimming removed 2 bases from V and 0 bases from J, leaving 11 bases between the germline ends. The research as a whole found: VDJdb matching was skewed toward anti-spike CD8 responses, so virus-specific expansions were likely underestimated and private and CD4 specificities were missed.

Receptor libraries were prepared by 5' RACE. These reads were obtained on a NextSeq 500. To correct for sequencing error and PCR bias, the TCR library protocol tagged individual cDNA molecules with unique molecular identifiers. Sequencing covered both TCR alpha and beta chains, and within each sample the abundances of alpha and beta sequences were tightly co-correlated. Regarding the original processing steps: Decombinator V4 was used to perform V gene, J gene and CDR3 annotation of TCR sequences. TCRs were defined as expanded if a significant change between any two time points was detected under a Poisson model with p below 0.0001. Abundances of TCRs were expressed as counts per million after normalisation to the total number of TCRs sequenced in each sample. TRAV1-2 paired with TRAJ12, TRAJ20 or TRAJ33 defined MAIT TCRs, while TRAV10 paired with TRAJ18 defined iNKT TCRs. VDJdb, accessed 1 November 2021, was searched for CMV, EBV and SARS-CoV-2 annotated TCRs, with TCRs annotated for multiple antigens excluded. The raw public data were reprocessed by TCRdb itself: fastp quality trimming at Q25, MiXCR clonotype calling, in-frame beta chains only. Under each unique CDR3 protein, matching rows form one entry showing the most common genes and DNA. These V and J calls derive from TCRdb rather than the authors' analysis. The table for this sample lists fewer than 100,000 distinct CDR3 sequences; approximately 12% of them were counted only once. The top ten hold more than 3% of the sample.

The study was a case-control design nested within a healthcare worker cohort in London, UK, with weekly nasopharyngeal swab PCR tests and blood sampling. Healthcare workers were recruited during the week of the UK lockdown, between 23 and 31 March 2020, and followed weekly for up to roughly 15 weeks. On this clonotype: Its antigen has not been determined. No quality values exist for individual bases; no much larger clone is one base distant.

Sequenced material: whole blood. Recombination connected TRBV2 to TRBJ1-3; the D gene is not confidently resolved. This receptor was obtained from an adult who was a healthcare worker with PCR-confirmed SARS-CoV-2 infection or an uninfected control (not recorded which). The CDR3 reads CASSESRPYSGNTIYF. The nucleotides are TGTGCCAGCAGTGAATCTCGGCCCTACTCTGGAAACACCATATATTTT.